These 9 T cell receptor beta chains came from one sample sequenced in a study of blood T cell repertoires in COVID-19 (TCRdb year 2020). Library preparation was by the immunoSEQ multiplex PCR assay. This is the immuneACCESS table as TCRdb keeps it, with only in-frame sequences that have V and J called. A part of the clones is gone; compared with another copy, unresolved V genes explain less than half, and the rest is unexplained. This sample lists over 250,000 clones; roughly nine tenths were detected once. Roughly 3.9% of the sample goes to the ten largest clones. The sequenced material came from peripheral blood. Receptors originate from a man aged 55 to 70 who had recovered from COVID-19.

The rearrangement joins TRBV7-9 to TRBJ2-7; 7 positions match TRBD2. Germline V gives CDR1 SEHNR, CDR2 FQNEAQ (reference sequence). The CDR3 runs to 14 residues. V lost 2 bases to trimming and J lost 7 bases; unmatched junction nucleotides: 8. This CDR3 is CASSLLQRGEEQYF. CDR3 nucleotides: TGTGCCAGCAGCTTATTGCAGCGGGGAGAGGAGCAGTACTTC.

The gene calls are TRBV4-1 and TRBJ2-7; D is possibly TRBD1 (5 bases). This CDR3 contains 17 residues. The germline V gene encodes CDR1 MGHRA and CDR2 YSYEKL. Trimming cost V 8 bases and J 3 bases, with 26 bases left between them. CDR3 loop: CASCPGPAPGINYEQYF. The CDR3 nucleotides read TGCGCCAGCTGCCCCGGCCCTGCGCCAGGGATTAACTACGAGCAGTACTTC.

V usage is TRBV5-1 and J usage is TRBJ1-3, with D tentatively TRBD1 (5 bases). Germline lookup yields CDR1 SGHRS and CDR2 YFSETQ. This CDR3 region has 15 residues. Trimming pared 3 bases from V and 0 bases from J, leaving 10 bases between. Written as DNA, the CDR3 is TGCGCCAGCAGCTCAACAGGAGTCTCTGGAAACACCATATATTTT. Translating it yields CASSSTGVSGNTIYF.

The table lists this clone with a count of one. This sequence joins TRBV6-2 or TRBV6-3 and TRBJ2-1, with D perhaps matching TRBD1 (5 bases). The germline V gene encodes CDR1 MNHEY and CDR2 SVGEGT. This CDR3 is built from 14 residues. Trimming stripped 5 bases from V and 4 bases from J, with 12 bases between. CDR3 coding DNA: TGTGCCAGCAGTGACGGACACTTTTACAATGAGCAGTTCTTC. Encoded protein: CASSDGHFYNEQFF.

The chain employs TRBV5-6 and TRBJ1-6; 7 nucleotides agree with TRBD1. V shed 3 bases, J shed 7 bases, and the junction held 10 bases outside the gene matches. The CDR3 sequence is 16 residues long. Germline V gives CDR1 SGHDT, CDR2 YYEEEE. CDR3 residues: CASSSFTGALNSPLHF. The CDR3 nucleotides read TGTGCCAGCAGCTCGTTCACAGGGGCGCTCAATTCACCCCTCCACTTT.

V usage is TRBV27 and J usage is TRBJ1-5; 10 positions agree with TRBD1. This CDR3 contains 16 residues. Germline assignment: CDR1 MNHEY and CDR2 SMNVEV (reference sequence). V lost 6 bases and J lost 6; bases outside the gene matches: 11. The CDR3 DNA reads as TGTGCCAGCAGCTTTTCGACAGGGGGCGTCAGTCAGCCCCAGCATTTT. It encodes CASSFSTGGVSQPQHF.

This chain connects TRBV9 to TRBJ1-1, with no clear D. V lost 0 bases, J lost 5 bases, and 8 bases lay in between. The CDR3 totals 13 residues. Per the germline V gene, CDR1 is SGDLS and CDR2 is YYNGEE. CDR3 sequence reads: CASSVGGLTEAFF. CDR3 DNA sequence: TGTGCCAGCAGCGTAGGAGGGCTAACTGAAGCTTTCTTT.

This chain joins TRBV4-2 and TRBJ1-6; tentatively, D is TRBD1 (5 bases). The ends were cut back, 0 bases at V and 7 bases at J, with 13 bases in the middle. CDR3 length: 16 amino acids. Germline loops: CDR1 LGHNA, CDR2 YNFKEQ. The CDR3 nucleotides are TGTGCCAGCAGCCAAGATCGGCAGGGCCGAAATTCACCCCTCCACTTT. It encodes CASSQDRQGRNSPLHF.

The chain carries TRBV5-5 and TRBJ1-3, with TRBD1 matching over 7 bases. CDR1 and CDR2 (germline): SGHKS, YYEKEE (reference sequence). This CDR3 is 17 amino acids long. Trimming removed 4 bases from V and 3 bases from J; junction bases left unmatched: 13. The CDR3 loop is CASSISTGKGFGNTIYF. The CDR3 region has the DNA TGTGCCAGCAGCATCTCGACAGGGAAAGGTTTTGGAAACACCATATATTTT.